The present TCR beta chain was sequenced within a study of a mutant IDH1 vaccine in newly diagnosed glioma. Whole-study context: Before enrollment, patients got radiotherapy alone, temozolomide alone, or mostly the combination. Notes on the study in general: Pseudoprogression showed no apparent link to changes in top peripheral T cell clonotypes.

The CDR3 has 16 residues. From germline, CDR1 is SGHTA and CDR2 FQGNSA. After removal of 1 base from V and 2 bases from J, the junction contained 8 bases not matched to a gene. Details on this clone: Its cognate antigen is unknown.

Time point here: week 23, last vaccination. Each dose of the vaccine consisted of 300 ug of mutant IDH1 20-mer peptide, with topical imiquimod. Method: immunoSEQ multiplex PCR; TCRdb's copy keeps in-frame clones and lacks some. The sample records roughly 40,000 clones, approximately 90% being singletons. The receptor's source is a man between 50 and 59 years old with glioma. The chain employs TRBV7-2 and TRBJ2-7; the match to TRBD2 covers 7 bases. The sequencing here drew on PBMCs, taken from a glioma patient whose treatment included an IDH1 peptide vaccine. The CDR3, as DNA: TGTGCCAGCAGCTTAGTAACGGGGGGTAGCCCCTACGAGCAGTACTTC. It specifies CASSLVTGGSPYEQYF. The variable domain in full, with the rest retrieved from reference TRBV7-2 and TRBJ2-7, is GAGVSQSPSNKVTEKGKDVELRCDPISGHTALYWYRQSLGQGLEFLIYFQGNSAPDKSGLPSDRFSAERTGGSVSTLTIQRTQQEDSAVYLCASSLVTGGSPYEQYFGPGTRLTVT.